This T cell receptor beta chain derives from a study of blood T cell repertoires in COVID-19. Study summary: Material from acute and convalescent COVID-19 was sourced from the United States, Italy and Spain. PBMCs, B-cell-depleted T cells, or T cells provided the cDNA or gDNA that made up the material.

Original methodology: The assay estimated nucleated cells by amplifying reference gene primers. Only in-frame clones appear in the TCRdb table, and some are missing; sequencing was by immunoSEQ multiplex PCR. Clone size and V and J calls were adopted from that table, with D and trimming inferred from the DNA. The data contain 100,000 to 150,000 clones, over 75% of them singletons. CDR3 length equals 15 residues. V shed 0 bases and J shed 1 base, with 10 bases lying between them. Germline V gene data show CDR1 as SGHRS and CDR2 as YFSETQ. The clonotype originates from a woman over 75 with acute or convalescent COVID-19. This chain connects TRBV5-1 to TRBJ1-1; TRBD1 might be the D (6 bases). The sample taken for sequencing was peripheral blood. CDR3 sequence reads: CASSLEQGGNTEAFF. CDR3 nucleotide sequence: TGCGCCAGCAGCTTGGAACAGGGTGGGAACACTGAAGCTTTCTTT.